Each of the 5 T cell receptor beta chains below was sequenced from the same sample in a study of T cell clonality in common variable immunodeficiency. Study-level findings and limits: Fewer deletions and N-nucleotide insertions were reportedly seen in common variable immunodeficiency TCR beta sequences.

What these receptors recognize is not known. The assay was immunoSEQ multiplex PCR, and TCRdb's table has in-frame clones only and misses some. The profile covers around 13,000 clones, none occurring a single time. The sequenced sample was peripheral blood mononuclear cells. The receptors shown here come from a human donor with common variable immunodeficiency.

In its sample, this clone was seen a few times. The read stops 3 residues short of the end of the CDR3; the missing end is completed from the germline J gene. The chain couples TRBV19 to TRBJ2-3; 15 positions match TRBD2. Germline V gives CDR1 LNHDA, CDR2 SQIVND (reference sequence). The CDR3 sequence is 15 residues long. The junction had 6 bases not matched to a gene; V was cut back by 6 bases and J by 8 bases. The CDR3: CASRRTSGGGGTQYF. The DNA read from the CDR3 is TGTGCCAGTAGAAGGACTAGCGGGGGGGGTGGTACG.

Only a few counts were recorded for this clone. The read comes to an end 3 residues before the CDR3 does, leaving the germline J gene to fill in the end. The chain uses TRBV19 and TRBJ1-3; 8 nucleotides align to TRBD1. The germline V gene encodes CDR1 LNHDA and CDR2 SQIVND (reference sequence). The CDR3 has 14 residues. J lost 2 bases, V lost 6 bases, and 3 bases had no gene match. CDR3 loop: CASSTTGAGNTIYF. Partial CDR3 DNA: TGTGCCAGTAGCACGACAGGGGCTGGAAACACC.

This clone has only a few counts. The missing CDR3 end, 3 residues past where the read stops, is filled in from the germline J gene. The chain recombines TRBV19 with TRBJ2-7; no clear D. Trimming pared 4 bases from V and 6 bases from J, leaving 22 bases between. Germline V gene lookup returns CDR1 LNHDA and CDR2 SQIVND (reference sequence). This CDR3 has 16 residues. The sequenced part of the CDR3 DNA is TGTGCCAGTAGTACCTCCCGAGTGAGTACGCCTACCGAG. This translates into CASSTSRVSTPTE. The whole CDR3 sequence is CASSTSRVSTPTEQYF.

In this sample, this clone turned up a few times. The read ends 3 residues before the CDR3 terminus; that terminus is restored from the germline J gene. The rearrangement links TRBV7-6 to TRBJ1-4; D is unresolved. Germline CDR1 and CDR2: SGHVS and FNYEAQ. V lost 1 base and J lost 7, with 7 bases in between. The CDR3 loop spans 13 amino acids. Incomplete CDR3 DNA: TGTGCCAGCAGCTTAGGAGGGCGTGAAAAA. Residues: CASSLGGREK. The entire CDR3 is CASSLGGREKLFF.

This clone was counted between two and nine times. The read finishes 3 residues shy of the CDR3 end, and the germline J gene is used to complete it. The chain carries TRBV19 and TRBJ2-3; 9 nucleotides agree with TRBD2. After removal of 5 bases from V and 0 bases from J, the junction contained 3 bases not matched to a gene. Germline V gives CDR1 LNHDA, CDR2 SQIVND (reference sequence). The CDR3 runs 15 residues. The CDR3 DNA, read in part, is TGTGCCAGTAGTTCCACTAGCGGGAGCACAGATACG. Its protein product is CASSSTSGSTDT. In full, the CDR3 is CASSSTSGSTDTQYF.